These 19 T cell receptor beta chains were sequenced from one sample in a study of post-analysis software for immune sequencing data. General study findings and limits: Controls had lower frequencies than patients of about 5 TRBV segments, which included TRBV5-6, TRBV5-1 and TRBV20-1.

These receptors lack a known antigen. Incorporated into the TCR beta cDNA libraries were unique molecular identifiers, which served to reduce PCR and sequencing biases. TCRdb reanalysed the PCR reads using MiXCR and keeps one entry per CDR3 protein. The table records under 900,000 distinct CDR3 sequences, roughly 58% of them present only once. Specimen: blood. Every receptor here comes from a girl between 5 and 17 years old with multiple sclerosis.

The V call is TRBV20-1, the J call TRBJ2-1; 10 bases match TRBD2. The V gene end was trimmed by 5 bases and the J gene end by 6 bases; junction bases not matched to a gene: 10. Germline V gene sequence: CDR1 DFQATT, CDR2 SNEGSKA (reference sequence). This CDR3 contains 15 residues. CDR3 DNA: TGCAGTGCTTCTGAAACTAGCGGGATCCCCAATGAGCAGTTCTTC. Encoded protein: CSASETSGIPNEQFF.

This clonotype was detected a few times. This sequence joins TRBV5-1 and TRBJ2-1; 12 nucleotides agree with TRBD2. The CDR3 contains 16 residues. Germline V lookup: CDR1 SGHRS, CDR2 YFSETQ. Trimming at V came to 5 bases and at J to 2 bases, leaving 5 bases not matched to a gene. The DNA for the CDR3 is TGCGCCAGCAGTCTTTGGACTAGCGGGACCTACAATGAGCAGTTCTTC. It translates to CASSLWTSGTYNEQFF.

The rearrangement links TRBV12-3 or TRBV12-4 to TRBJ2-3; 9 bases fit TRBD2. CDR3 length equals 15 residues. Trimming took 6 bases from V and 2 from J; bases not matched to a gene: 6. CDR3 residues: CASSHSGGHTDTQYF. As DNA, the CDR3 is TGTGCCAGCAGCCATAGCGGGGGACACACAGATACGCAGTATTTT.

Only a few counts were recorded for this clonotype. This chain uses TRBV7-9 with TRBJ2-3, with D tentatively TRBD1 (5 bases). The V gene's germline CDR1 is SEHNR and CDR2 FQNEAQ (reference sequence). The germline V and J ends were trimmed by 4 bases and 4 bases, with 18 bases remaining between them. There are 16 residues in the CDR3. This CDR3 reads CASSSLSTGVSDTQYF. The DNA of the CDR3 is TGTGCCAGCAGCTCCCTATCTACAGGAGTGTCAGATACGCAGTATTTT.

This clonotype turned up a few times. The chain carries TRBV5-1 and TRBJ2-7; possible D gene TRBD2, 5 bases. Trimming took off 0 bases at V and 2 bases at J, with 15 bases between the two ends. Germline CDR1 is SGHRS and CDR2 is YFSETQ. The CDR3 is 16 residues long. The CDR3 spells CASSLASSSRAYEQYF. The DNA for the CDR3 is TGCGCCAGCAGCTTGGCATCGTCTAGCCGAGCCTACGAGCAGTACTTC.

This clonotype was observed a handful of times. CDR3 residues: CAAQRTSGTYEQYF. In nucleotides, the CDR3 is TGCGCCGCCCAGAGGACTAGCGGGACCTACGAGCAGTACTTC. This sequence joins TRBV10-2 and TRBJ2-5; 12 nucleotides match TRBD2. The better agreement between TRBJ2-7 and the DNA end casts doubt on the J call. The CDR3 runs 14 residues. From germline, CDR1 is WSHSY and CDR2 SAAADI.

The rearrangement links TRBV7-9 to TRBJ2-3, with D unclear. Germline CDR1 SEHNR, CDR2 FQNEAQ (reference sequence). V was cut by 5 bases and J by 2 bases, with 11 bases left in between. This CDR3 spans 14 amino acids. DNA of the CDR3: TGTGCCAGCAGCCGAGGTACAGCCACAGATACGCAGTATTTT. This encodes CASSRGTATDTQYF.

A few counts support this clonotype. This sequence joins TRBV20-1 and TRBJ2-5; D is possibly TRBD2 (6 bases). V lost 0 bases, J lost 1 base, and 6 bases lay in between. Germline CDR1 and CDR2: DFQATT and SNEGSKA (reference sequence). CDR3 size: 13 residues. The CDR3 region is CSARERGQETQYF. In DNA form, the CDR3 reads TGCAGTGCTAGAGAGCGGGGCCAAGAGACCCAGTACTTC.

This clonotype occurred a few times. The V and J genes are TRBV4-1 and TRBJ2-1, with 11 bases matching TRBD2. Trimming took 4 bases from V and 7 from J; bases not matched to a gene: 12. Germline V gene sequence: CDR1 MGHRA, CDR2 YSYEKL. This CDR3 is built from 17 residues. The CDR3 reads CASSLPGLAEGGNEQFF. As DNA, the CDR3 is TGCGCCAGCAGCCTCCCGGGACTAGCGGAGGGAGGTAATGAGCAGTTCTTC.

The CDR3 loop is CASSPQAGTGSYEQYF. The CDR3 nucleotides read TGTGCCAGCAGCCCCCAGGCCGGGACAGGGTCGTACGAGCAGTACTTC. V and J are TRBV7-9 and TRBJ2-7, with TRBD1 matching over 9 bases. Trimming removed 5 bases from V and 4 bases from J; junction bases left unmatched: 12. CDR1 and CDR2 (germline): SEHNR, FQNEAQ (reference sequence). There are 16 residues in the CDR3.

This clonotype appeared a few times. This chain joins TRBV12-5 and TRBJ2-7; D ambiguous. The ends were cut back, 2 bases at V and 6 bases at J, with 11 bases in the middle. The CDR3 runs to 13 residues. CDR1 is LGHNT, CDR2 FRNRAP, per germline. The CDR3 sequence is CASGLPPDTEQYF. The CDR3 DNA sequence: TGTGCTAGTGGTTTGCCTCCCGACACCGAGCAGTACTTC.

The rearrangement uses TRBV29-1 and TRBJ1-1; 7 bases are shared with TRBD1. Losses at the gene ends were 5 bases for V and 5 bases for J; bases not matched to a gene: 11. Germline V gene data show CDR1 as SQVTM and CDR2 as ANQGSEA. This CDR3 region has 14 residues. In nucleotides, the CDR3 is TGCAGCGTTCCAACCCCAGGGGGATGGACTGAAGCTTTCTTT. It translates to CSVPTPGGWTEAFF.

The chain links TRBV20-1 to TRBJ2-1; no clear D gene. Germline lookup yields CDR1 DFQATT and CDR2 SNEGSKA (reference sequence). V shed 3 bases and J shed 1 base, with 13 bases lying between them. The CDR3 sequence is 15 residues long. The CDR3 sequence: CSASRVSESYNEQFF. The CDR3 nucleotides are TGCAGTGCTAGCCGGGTCTCAGAGTCCTACAATGAGCAGTTCTTC.

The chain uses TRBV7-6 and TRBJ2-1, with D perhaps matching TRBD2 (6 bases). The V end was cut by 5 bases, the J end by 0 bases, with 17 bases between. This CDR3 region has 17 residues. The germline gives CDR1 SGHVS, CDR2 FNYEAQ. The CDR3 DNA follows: TGTGCCAGCAGCGGGCGGGACTCACAAAGCTCCTACAATGAGCAGTTCTTC. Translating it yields CASSGRDSQSSYNEQFF. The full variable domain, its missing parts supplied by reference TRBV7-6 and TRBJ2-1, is GAGVSQSPRYKVTKRGQDVALRCDPISGHVSLYWYRQALGQGPEFLTYFNYEAQQDKSGLPNDRFSAERPEGSISTLTIQRTEQRDSAMYRCASSGRDSQSSYNEQFFGPGTRLTVL.

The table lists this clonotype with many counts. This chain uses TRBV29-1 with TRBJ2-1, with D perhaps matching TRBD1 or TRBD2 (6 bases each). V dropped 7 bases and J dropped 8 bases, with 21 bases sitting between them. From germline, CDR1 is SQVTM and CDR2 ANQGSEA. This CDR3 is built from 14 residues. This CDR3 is CSASVGGYRDEQFF. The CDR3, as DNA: TGCAGCGCCTCTGTGGGGGGCTACCGGGATGAGCAGTTCTTC.

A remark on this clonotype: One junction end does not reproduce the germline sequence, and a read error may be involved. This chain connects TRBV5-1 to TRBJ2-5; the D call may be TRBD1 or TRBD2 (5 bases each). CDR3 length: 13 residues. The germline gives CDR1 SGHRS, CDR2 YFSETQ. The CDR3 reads CASSFGAGETQYF. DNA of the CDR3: TGTGCCAGCAGCTTCGGGGCAGGGGAGACCCAGTACTTC.

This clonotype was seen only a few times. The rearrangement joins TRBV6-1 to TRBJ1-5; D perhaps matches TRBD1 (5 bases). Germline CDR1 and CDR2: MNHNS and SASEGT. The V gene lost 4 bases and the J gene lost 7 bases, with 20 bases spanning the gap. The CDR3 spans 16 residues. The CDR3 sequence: CASSATGLGVEQPQHF. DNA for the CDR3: TGTGCCAGCAGTGCCACGGGTTTGGGGGTGGAACAGCCCCAGCATTTT.

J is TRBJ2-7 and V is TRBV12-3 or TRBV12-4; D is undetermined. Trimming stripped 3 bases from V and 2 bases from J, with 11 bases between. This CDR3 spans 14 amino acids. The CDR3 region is CASSFLAGPYEQYF. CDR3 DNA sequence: TGTGCCAGCAGTTTTCTTGCCGGGCCCTACGAGCAGTACTTC.

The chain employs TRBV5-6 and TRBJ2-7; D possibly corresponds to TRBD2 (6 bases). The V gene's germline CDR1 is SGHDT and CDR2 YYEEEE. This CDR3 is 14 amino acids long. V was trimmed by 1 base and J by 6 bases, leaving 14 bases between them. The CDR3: CASSLRRGIGEQYF. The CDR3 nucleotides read TGTGCCAGCAGCTTGCGGCGGGGCATCGGCGAGCAGTACTTC. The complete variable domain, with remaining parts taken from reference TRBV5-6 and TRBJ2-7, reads DAGVTQSPTHLIKTRGQQVTLRCSPKSGHDTVSWYQQALGQGPQFIFQYYEEEERQRGNFPDRFSGHQFPNYSSELNVNALLLGDSALYLCASSLRRGIGEQYFGPGTRLTVT.